The rows below give T cell receptor beta chains drawn from one sample of a study of blood T cell repertoires in COVID-19. Here immunoSEQ multiplex PCR was the method, and the copy in TCRdb shows in-frame clones only, minus some. The repertoire includes about 280,000 clones, approximately 89% of them detected once, and roughly 2.9% sits in the top ten. Sequencing was performed on PBMCs or T cells enriched from blood (not recorded which). Receptors originate from a man aged 35-49 years who had been exposed to COVID-19. The CDR3 runs from the conserved cysteine through the conserved F or W. Fields, in order: D gene, clone size, CDR3 length, V gene, J gene, CDR3 protein, CDR3 DNA. D genes are given only for firm matches. The listing skips clone size in some rows; elsewhere it reads once, few, many or a size class.

d_gene: TRBD1; abundance: .; len: 15; v_gene: TRBV9; j_gene: TRBJ2-7; CDR3aa: CASSVRDRGYYEQYF; CDR3nt: TGTGCCAGCAGCGTACGGGACAGGGGCTACTACGAGCAGTACTTC
d_gene: .; abundance: .; len: 12; v_gene: TRBV2; j_gene: TRBJ2-7; CDR3aa: CASSEVGDEQYF; CDR3nt: TGTGCCAGCAGTGAGGTAGGGGACGAGCAGTACTTC
d_gene: TRBD1; abundance: once; len: 17; v_gene: TRBV5-1; j_gene: TRBJ2-1; CDR3aa: CASSLGGTDLSYNEQFF; CDR3nt: TGCGCCAGCAGCTTGGGGGGGACAGATCTCTCCTACAATGAGCAGTTCTTC
d_gene: TRBD1; abundance: once; len: 15; v_gene: TRBV14; j_gene: TRBJ1-6; CDR3aa: CASSQVHRGYSPLHF; CDR3nt: TGTGCCAGCAGCCAAGTTCACAGGGGTTATTCACCCCTCCACTTT
d_gene: .; abundance: .; len: 14; v_gene: TRBV11-2; j_gene: TRBJ2-4; CDR3aa: CASSLTIAKNIQYF; CDR3nt: TGTGCCAGCAGCTTGACTATAGCCAAAAACATTCAGTACTTC
d_gene: .; abundance: .; len: 15; v_gene: TRBV5-1; j_gene: TRBJ1-1; CDR3aa: CASSLDYVGGTEAFF; CDR3nt: TGCGCCAGCAGCTTGGATTATGTCGGGGGAACTGAAGCTTTCTTT
d_gene: TRBD1; abundance: once; len: 16; v_gene: TRBV11-1; j_gene: TRBJ1-2; CDR3aa: CASSSPRDRHNYGYTF; CDR3nt: TGTGCCAGCAGCTCCCCCCGGGACAGACATAACTATGGCTACACCTTC
d_gene: .; abundance: once; len: 15; v_gene: TRBV6-2/TRBV6-3; j_gene: TRBJ1-5; CDR3aa: CASSYPPVGYQPQHF; CDR3nt: TGTGCCAGCAGTTACCCACCTGTGGGCTATCAGCCCCAGCATTTT
d_gene: .; abundance: .; len: 16; v_gene: TRBV7-9; j_gene: TRBJ1-2; CDR3aa: CASRSNQRVRSYGYTF; CDR3nt: TGTGCCAGCAGATCCAACCAGAGGGTCCGCTCCTATGGCTACACCTTC
d_gene: .; abundance: .; len: 15; v_gene: TRBV2; j_gene: TRBJ2-2; CDR3aa: CASRREKTNTGELFF; CDR3nt: TGTGCCAGCAGGAGGGAGAAGACGAACACCGGGGAGCTGTTTTTT
d_gene: .; abundance: .; len: 15; v_gene: TRBV27; j_gene: TRBJ1-6; CDR3aa: CASSPMTEFNSPLHF; CDR3nt: TGTGCCAGCAGTCCAATGACAGAATTTAATTCACCCCTCCACTTT
d_gene: TRBD1; abundance: .; len: 16; v_gene: TRBV4-1; j_gene: TRBJ1-4; CDR3aa: CASSLTGVGTNEKLFF; CDR3nt: TGCGCCAGCAGCCTCACAGGGGTTGGAACTAATGAAAAACTGTTTTTT
d_gene: .; abundance: .; len: 15; v_gene: TRBV7-8; j_gene: TRBJ1-1; CDR3aa: CASSLTAGMNTEAFF; CDR3nt: TGTGCCAGCAGCTTAACGGCAGGGATGAACACTGAAGCTTTCTTT
d_gene: TRBD1; abundance: .; len: 14; v_gene: TRBV27; j_gene: TRBJ2-1; CDR3aa: CASSLTGPYNEQFF; CDR3nt: TGTGCCAGCAGTTTGACAGGGCCCTACAATGAGCAGTTCTTC
d_gene: .; abundance: .; len: 11; v_gene: TRBV30; j_gene: TRBJ1-1; CDR3aa: CAWSVDLEAFF; CDR3nt: TGTGCCTGGAGTGTAGACTTGGAAGCTTTCTTT
d_gene: .; abundance: .; len: 15; v_gene: TRBV5-1; j_gene: TRBJ2-2; CDR3aa: CASSLTRGYTGELFF; CDR3nt: TGCGCCAGCAGCTTGACGAGAGGCTACACCGGGGAGCTGTTTTTT
d_gene: .; abundance: .; len: 15; v_gene: TRBV4-1; j_gene: TRBJ2-5; CDR3aa: CASSQLAARGETQYF; CDR3nt: TGCGCCAGCAGCCAACTTGCAGCCCGAGGGGAGACCCAGTACTTC
d_gene: TRBD1; abundance: .; len: 15; v_gene: TRBV11-3; j_gene: TRBJ1-6; CDR3aa: CASSARDRYNSPLHF; CDR3nt: TGTGCCAGCAGCGCCCGGGACAGATATAATTCACCCCTCCACTTT
d_gene: TRBD2; abundance: .; len: 17; v_gene: TRBV19; j_gene: TRBJ2-5; CDR3aa: CASSESIPLSGSGTQYF; CDR3nt: TGTGCCAGTAGCGAATCCATACCCCTTAGCGGGAGTGGGACCCAGTACTTC
d_gene: TRBD1; abundance: .; len: 15; v_gene: TRBV28; j_gene: TRBJ1-2; CDR3aa: CASSYGTGATYGYTF; CDR3nt: TGTGCCAGCAGTTATGGGACAGGGGCTACGTATGGCTACACCTTC
d_gene: TRBD1; abundance: .; len: 16; v_gene: TRBV30; j_gene: TRBJ2-7; CDR3aa: CAWSVPGTGKFYEQYF; CDR3nt: TGTGCCTGGAGTGTACCCGGGACAGGGAAGTTCTACGAGCAGTACTTC
d_gene: .; abundance: .; len: 16; v_gene: TRBV11-2; j_gene: TRBJ2-5; CDR3aa: CASSLGGTGNQETQYF; CDR3nt: TGTGCCAGCAGCTTGGGGGGGACAGGCAACCAAGAGACCCAGTACTTC
d_gene: .; abundance: .; len: 15; v_gene: TRBV30; j_gene: TRBJ2-7; CDR3aa: CAWSVLGGAGYEQYF; CDR3nt: TGTGCCTGGAGTGTACTAGGGGGCGCGGGGTACGAGCAGTACTTC
d_gene: TRBD1; abundance: .; len: 15; v_gene: TRBV5-1; j_gene: TRBJ1-1; CDR3aa: CASSFQLTGLTEAFF; CDR3nt: TGCGCCAGCAGCTTCCAACTGACAGGGCTGACTGAAGCTTTCTTT
d_gene: .; abundance: .; len: 11; v_gene: TRBV5-1; j_gene: TRBJ2-7; CDR3aa: CASSLGYEQYF; CDR3nt: TGCGCCAGCAGCCTCGGCTACGAGCAGTACTTC
d_gene: TRBD2; abundance: .; len: 17; v_gene: TRBV7-9; j_gene: TRBJ2-7; CDR3aa: CASSPHPGTSGTNEQYF; CDR3nt: TGTGCCAGCAGCCCGCATCCCGGGACTAGCGGGACTAACGAGCAGTACTTC
d_gene: .; abundance: .; len: 15; v_gene: TRBV11-2; j_gene: TRBJ2-5; CDR3aa: CASSLAPVRQETQYF; CDR3nt: TGTGCCAGCAGCTTAGCCCCAGTCCGACAAGAGACCCAGTACTTC
d_gene: .; abundance: .; len: 15; v_gene: TRBV4-1; j_gene: TRBJ1-1; CDR3aa: CASSQDPGQDTEAFF; CDR3nt: TGCGCCAGCAGCCAAGACCCAGGGCAGGACACTGAAGCTTTCTTT
d_gene: .; abundance: .; len: 13; v_gene: TRBV20-1; j_gene: TRBJ2-7; CDR3aa: CSASRLEIYEQYF; CDR3nt: TGCAGTGCTAGTCGACTAGAAATCTACGAGCAGTACTTC
d_gene: TRBD1; abundance: .; len: 15; v_gene: TRBV5-7; j_gene: TRBJ2-5; CDR3aa: CASSFRDRESETQYF; CDR3nt: TGTGCCAGCAGCTTCCGGGACAGGGAATCGGAGACCCAGTACTTC
d_gene: .; abundance: once; len: 16; v_gene: TRBV2; j_gene: TRBJ1-5; CDR3aa: CASSAPGPYSNQPQHF; CDR3nt: TGTGCCAGCAGTGCTCCAGGGCCCTATAGCAATCAGCCCCAGCATTTT
d_gene: TRBD1; abundance: .; len: 13; v_gene: TRBV28; j_gene: TRBJ1-3; CDR3aa: CATTGGSGNTIYF; CDR3nt: TGTGCCACCACAGGGGGCTCTGGAAACACCATATATTTT
d_gene: .; abundance: .; len: 13; v_gene: TRBV7-9; j_gene: TRBJ1-5; CDR3aa: CASSLGTHQPQHF; CDR3nt: TGTGCCAGCAGCTTAGGGACACATCAGCCCCAGCATTTT
d_gene: .; abundance: .; len: 14; v_gene: TRBV25-1; j_gene: TRBJ1-1; CDR3aa: CASSETGMNTEAFF; CDR3nt: TGTGCCAGCAGTGAGACGGGAATGAACACTGAAGCTTTCTTT
d_gene: TRBD2; abundance: .; len: 15; v_gene: TRBV5-1; j_gene: TRBJ2-7; CDR3aa: CASSLGASGLYEQYF; CDR3nt: TGCGCCAGCAGCTTGGGGGCTAGCGGGCTCTACGAGCAGTACTTC
d_gene: .; abundance: .; len: 18; v_gene: TRBV9; j_gene: TRBJ2-2; CDR3aa: CASSVTPGELKNTGELFF; CDR3nt: TGTGCCAGCAGCGTAACCCCCGGGGAGCTCAAGAACACCGGGGAGCTGTTTTTT
d_gene: TRBD1; abundance: .; len: 15; v_gene: TRBV6-1; j_gene: TRBJ2-7; CDR3aa: CASSDQAGGAYEQYF; CDR3nt: TGTGCCAGCAGTGATCAGGCAGGGGGTGCCTACGAGCAGTACTTC
d_gene: .; abundance: .; len: 15; v_gene: TRBV2; j_gene: TRBJ2-1; CDR3aa: CASTPDSSSYNEQFF; CDR3nt: TGTGCCAGCACCCCAGACTCGAGCTCCTACAATGAGCAGTTCTTC